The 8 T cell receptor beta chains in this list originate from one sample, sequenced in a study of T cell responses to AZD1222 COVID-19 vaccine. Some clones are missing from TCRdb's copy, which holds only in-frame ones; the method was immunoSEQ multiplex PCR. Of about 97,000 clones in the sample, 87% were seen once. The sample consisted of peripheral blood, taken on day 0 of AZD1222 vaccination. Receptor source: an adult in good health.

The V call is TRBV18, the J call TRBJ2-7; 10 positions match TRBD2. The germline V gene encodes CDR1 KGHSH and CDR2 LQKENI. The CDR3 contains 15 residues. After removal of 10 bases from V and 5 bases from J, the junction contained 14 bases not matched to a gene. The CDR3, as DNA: TGTGCCACCGCCTCGTCCCCCCTAGCGGGAGACGAGCAGTACTTC. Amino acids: CATASSPLAGDEQYF.

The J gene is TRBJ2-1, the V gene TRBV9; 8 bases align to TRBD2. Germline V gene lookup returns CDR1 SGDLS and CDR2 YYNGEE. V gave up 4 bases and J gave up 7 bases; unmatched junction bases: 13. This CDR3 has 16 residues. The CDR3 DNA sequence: TGTGCCAGCAGCCTTCCGCTCACGGGAGGGCAAAATGAGCAGTTCTTC. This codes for CASSLPLTGGQNEQFF.

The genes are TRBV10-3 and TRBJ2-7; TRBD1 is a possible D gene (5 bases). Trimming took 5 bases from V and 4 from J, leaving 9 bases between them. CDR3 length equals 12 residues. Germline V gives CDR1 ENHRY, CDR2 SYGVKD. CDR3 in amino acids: CAISITGYEQYF. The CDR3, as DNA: TGTGCCATCAGTATTACAGGATACGAGCAGTACTTC.

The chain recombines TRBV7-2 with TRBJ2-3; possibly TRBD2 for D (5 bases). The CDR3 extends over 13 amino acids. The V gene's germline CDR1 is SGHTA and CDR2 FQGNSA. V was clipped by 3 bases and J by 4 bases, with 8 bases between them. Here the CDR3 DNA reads TGTGCCAGCAGCTTCAGCGGTGCAGATACGCAGTATTTT. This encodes CASSFSGADTQYF.

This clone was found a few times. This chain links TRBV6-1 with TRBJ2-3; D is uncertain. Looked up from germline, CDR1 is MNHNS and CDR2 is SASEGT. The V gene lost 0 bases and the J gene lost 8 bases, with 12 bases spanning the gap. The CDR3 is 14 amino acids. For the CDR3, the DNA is TGTGCCAGCAGTGAAGCGGCACTTACCCTTACGCAGTATTTT. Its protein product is CASSEAALTLTQYF.

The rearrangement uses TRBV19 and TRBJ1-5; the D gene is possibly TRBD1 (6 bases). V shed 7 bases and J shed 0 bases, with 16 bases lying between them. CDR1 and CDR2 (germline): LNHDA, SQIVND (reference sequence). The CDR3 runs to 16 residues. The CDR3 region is CASIPEGRGSNQPQHF. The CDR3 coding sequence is TGTGCCAGTATCCCGGAAGGCAGGGGTAGCAATCAGCCCCAGCATTTT.

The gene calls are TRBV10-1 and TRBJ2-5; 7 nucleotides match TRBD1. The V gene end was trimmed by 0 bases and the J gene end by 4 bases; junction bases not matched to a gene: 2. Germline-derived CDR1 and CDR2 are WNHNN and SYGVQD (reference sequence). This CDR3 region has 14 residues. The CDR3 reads CASSESGGGETQYF. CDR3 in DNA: TGCGCCAGCAGTGAGTCAGGGGGCGGAGAGACCCAGTACTTC.

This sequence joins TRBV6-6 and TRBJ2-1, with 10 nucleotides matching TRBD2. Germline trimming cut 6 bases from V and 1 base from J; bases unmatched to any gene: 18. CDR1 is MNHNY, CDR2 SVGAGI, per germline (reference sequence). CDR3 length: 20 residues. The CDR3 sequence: CASSRRRYRASGSSYNEQFF. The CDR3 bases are TGTGCCAGCAGCCGAAGAAGGTATAGGGCTAGCGGGAGTTCCTACAATGAGCAGTTCTTC.